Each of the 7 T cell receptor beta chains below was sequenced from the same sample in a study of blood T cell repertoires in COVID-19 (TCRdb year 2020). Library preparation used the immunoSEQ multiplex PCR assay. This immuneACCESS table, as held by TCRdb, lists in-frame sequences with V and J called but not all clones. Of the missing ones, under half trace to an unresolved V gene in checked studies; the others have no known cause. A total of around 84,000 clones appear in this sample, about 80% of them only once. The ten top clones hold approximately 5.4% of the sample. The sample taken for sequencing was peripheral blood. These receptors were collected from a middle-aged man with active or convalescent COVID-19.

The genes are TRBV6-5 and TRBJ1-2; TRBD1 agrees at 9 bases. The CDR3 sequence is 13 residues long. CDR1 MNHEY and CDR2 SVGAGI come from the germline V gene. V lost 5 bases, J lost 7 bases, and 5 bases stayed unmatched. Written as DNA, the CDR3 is TGTGCCAGCAGTCGACGACAGGGGGGTGGCTACACCTTC. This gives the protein CASSRRQGGGYTF.

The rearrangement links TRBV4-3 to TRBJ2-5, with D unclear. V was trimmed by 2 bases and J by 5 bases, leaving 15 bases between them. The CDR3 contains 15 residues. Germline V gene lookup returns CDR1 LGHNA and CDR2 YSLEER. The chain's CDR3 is CASSQNPRPGETQYF. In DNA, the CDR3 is TGCGCCAGCAGCCAAAACCCCCGGCCCGGGGAGACCCAGTACTTC.

The CDR3 reads CASSLNAGGPNEQFF. For the CDR3, the DNA is TGTGCCAGCAGCTTAAACGCGGGGGGGCCCAATGAGCAGTTCTTC. V and J are TRBV7-3 and TRBJ2-1; 9 bases match TRBD2. The germline gives CDR1 SGHTA, CDR2 FQGTGA. After removal of 1 base from V and 6 bases from J, the junction contained 4 bases not matched to a gene. The CDR3 consists of 15 residues.

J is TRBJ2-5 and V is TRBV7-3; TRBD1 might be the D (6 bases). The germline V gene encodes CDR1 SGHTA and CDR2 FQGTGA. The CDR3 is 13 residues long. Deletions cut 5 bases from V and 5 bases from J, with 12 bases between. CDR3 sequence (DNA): TGTGCCAGCAGCATAGGGGGATGGGAGACCCAGTACTTC. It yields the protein CASSIGGWETQYF.

In nucleotides, the CDR3 is TGTGCCACCCTGATTCAGTCCGGGGAGCTGTTTTTT. It translates to CATLIQSGELFF. This chain links TRBV28 with TRBJ2-2; no clear D. The CDR3 is 12 amino acids. Germline lookup yields CDR1 MDHEN and CDR2 SYDVKM. The V and J ends lost 10 bases and 6 bases respectively, with 12 bases between them.

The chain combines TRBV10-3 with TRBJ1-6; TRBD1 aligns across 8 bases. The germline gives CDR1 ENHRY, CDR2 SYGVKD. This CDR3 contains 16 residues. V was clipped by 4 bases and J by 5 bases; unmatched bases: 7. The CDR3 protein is CAISVLGQDNNSPLHF. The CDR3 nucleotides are TGTGCCATCAGTGTTCTGGGACAGGACAATAATTCACCCCTCCACTTT.

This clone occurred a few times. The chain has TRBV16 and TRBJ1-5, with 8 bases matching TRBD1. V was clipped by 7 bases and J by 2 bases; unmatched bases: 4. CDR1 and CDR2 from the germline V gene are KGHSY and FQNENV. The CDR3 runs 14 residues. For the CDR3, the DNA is TGTGCCAGCACCTCGACAGGGGGCAATCAGCCCCAGCATTTT. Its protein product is CASTSTGGNQPQHF.